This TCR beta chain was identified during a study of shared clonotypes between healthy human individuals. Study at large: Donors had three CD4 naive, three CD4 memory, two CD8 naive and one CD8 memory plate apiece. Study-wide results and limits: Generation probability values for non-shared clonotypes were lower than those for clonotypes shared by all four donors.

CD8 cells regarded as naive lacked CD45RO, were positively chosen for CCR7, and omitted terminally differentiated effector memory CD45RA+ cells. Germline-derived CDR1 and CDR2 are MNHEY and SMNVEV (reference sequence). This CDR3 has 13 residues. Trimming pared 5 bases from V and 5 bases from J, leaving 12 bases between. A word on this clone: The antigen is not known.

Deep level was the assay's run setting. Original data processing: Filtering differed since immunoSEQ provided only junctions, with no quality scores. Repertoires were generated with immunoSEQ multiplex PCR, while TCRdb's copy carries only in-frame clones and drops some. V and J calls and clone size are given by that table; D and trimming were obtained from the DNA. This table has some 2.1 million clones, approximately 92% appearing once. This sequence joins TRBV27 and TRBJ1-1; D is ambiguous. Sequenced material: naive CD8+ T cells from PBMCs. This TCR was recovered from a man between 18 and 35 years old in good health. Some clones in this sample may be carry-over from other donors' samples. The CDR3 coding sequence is TGTGCCAGCAGTACCCTAGACCGAACTGAAGCTTTCTTT. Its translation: CASSTLDRTEAFF.